Listed below are T cell receptor beta chains from one sample, sequenced in a study of control samples from healthy donors and cancer patients. Profiling relied on immunoSEQ multiplex PCR, and the TCRdb table lists in-frame clones only, not all of them. Of tens of thousands of clones listed, around 94% are singletons. Sequenced: PBMCs. These receptors were collected from a man younger than 40 with colorectal cancer. Each CDR3 is given with its conserved first and last residue. D genes are given only for firm matches. Size is stated for part of the rows, as once, few or many counts, or as a class when the clone is expanded.

d_gene: .
j_gene: TRBJ1-1
abundance: .
v_gene: TRBV30
CDR3aa: CAWSVIQGGGNTEAFF
CDR3nt: TGTGCCTGGAGTGTTATTCAAGGGGGGGGAAACACTGAAGCTTTCTTT

d_gene: .
j_gene: TRBJ1-1
abundance: few
v_gene: TRBV7-8
CDR3aa: CASSSPGPRGTEAFF
CDR3nt: TGTGCCAGCAGCTCACCGGGACCCAGGGGAACTGAAGCTTTCTTT

d_gene: TRBD2
j_gene: TRBJ2-1
abundance: .
v_gene: TRBV4-2
CDR3aa: CASSQDSGGANEQFF
CDR3nt: TGTGCCAGCAGCCAAGATAGCGGGGGGGCCAATGAGCAGTTCTTC

d_gene: TRBD1
j_gene: TRBJ1-2
abundance: .
v_gene: TRBV7-9
CDR3aa: CASSPTGDRVPFGYTF
CDR3nt: TGTGCCAGCAGCCCTACGGGGGACAGGGTCCCATTTGGCTACACCTTC

d_gene: TRBD2
j_gene: TRBJ2-1
abundance: few
v_gene: TRBV3-1/TRBV3-2
CDR3aa: CASSQDDVYVRTSGPNEQFF
CDR3nt: TGTGCCAGCAGCCAAGATGACGTGTACGTGCGGACTAGCGGTCCCAATGAGCAGTTCTTC

d_gene: TRBD1
j_gene: TRBJ2-7
abundance: .
v_gene: TRBV9
CDR3aa: CASSVGDRAYEQYF
CDR3nt: TGTGCCAGCAGCGTAGGGGACAGGGCTTACGAGCAGTACTTC

d_gene: TRBD1
j_gene: TRBJ1-6
abundance: .
v_gene: TRBV12-3/TRBV12-4
CDR3aa: CASSRGQASPLHF
CDR3nt: TGTGCCAGCAGTCGCGGACAGGCTTCACCCCTCCACTTT

d_gene: .
j_gene: TRBJ1-2
abundance: .
v_gene: TRBV6-5
CDR3aa: CASSRSGYNYGYTF
CDR3nt: TGTGCCAGCAGCCGGTCGGGATACAACTATGGCTACACCTTC

d_gene: .
j_gene: TRBJ2-1
abundance: once
v_gene: TRBV3-1/TRBV3-2
CDR3aa: CASNPTGNEQFF
CDR3nt: TGTGCCAGCAACCCGACGGGCAATGAGCAGTTCTTC

d_gene: .
j_gene: TRBJ2-5
abundance: .
v_gene: TRBV6-1
CDR3aa: CASSERGRGEETQYF
CDR3nt: TGTGCCAGCAGTGAACGTGGGCGGGGCGAAGAGACCCAGTACTTC

d_gene: TRBD1
j_gene: TRBJ1-2
abundance: .
v_gene: TRBV10-3
CDR3aa: CAISESGDRGVRGYGYTF
CDR3nt: TGTGCCATCAGTGAGTCGGGGGACAGGGGGGTGCGCGGCTATGGCTACACCTTC

d_gene: .
j_gene: TRBJ2-1
abundance: .
v_gene: TRBV10-1
CDR3aa: CASSLSPMGNNEQFF
CDR3nt: TGCGCCAGCAGTCTCTCCCCGATGGGGAACAATGAGCAGTTCTTC

d_gene: TRBD1
j_gene: TRBJ1-1
abundance: .
v_gene: TRBV6-1
CDR3aa: CASSEALLGGVGYTEAFF
CDR3nt: TGTGCCAGCAGTGAAGCGCTCCTAGGGGGCGTTGGGTACACTGAAGCTTTCTTT

d_gene: .
j_gene: TRBJ2-2
abundance: once
v_gene: TRBV6-2/TRBV6-3
CDR3aa: CASSYSGRTGELFF
CDR3nt: TGTGCCAGCAGTTACTCGGGGAGAACCGGGGAGCTGTTTTTT

d_gene: .
j_gene: TRBJ2-2
abundance: .
v_gene: TRBV7-9
CDR3aa: CASSLASAGPRTGELFF
CDR3nt: TGTGCCAGCAGCTTAGCAAGTGCAGGGCCACGGACCGGGGAGCTGTTTTTT

d_gene: .
j_gene: TRBJ2-1
abundance: .
v_gene: TRBV6-2/TRBV6-3
CDR3aa: CASSYGVITYNEQFF
CDR3nt: TGTGCCAGCAGTTACGGGGTAATTACCTACAATGAGCAGTTCTTC

d_gene: .
j_gene: TRBJ1-2
abundance: .
v_gene: TRBV10-3
CDR3aa: CAISTGPNYGYTF
CDR3nt: TGTGCCATCAGTACTGGGCCCAACTATGGCTACACCTTC

d_gene: TRBD1
j_gene: TRBJ1-5
abundance: .
v_gene: TRBV7-2
CDR3aa: CASSLTGAATQPQHF
CDR3nt: TGTGCCAGCAGCTTGACAGGGGCGGCGACTCAGCCCCAGCATTTT

d_gene: .
j_gene: TRBJ1-1
abundance: .
v_gene: TRBV12-3/TRBV12-4
CDR3aa: CASSFKKNTEAFF
CDR3nt: TGTGCCAGCAGTTTTAAGAAGAACACTGAAGCTTTCTTT